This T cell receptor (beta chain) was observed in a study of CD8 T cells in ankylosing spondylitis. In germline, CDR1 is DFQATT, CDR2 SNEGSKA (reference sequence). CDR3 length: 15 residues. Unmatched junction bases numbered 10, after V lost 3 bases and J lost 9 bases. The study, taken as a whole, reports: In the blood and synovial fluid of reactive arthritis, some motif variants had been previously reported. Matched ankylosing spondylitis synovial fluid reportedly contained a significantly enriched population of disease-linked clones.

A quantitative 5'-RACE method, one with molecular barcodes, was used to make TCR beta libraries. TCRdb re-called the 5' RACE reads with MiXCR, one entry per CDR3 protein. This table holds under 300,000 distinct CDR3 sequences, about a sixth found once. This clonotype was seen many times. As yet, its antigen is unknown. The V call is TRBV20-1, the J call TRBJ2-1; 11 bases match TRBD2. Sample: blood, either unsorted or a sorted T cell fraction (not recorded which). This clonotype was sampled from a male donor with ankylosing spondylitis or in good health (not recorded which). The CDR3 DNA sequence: TGCAGTGCTAGGCCTACTAGCGGGAGTCTCGGTGAGCAGTTCTTC. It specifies CSARPTSGSLGEQFF.